These 10 T cell receptor beta chains originate from one sample sequenced in a study of T cells in Graves' hyperthyroidism and ophthalmopathy. The investigators amplified TCR beta CDR3 regions from RNA transcripts. An initial round of RT-PCR targeting the TCR CDR3 relied on the HTBI primer set. TCRdb re-called the multiplex PCR reads through MiXCR, storing one row per CDR3 protein. The sample records over 700,000 distinct CDR3 sequences, 35% to 45% being singletons. Specimen: blood. The receptors were sampled from a man younger than 35 with Graves' hyperthyroidism.

This clonotype appeared a few times. This rearrangement joins TRBV7-6 to TRBJ2-7; D tentatively reads TRBD1 or TRBD2 (5 bases each). Trimming left V 2 bases short and J 2 bases short, with 10 bases between. CDR1 and CDR2 from the germline V gene are SGHVS and FNYEAQ. The CDR3 length is 14 residues. CDR3 in amino acids: CASSLRDRPYEQYF. The CDR3 bases are TGTGCCAGCAGCTTAAGGGACCGACCCTACGAGCAGTACTTC.

The chain couples TRBV25-1 to TRBJ1-6, with a possible D match to TRBD1 (5 bases). The V end lost 0 bases, the J end lost 9 bases, and 12 bases lay between the germline ends. This CDR3 is 15 amino acids long. In germline, CDR1 is MGHDK, CDR2 SYGVNS. The CDR3 region has the DNA TGTGCCAGCAGTGAATACGCGGGGGGAAGTTCACCCCTCCACTTT. This encodes CASSEYAGGSSPLHF.

The gene calls are TRBV5-1 and TRBJ1-2; TRBD1 matches at 9 bases. From germline, CDR1 is SGHRS and CDR2 YFSETQ. Losses at the gene ends were 4 bases for V and 1 base for J; bases not matched to a gene: 11. The CDR3 consists of 17 residues. CDR3 residues: CASSKGQGVGSNYGYTF. The CDR3 DNA reads TGCGCCAGCAGCAAGGGACAGGGAGTCGGGAGTAACTATGGCTACACCTTC.

This clonotype has ten or more counts. The V and J genes are TRBV7-3 and TRBJ2-7; TRBD2 is a possible D gene (5 bases). CDR3 length: 13 amino acids. The germline V and J ends were trimmed by 0 bases and 6 bases, with 9 bases remaining between them. The V gene's germline CDR1 is SGHTA and CDR2 FQGTGA. CDR3 nucleotide sequence: TGTGCCAGCAGCTTAACTAGTAGCGTCGAGCAGTACTTC. Translated: CASSLTSSVEQYF.

This clonotype was observed at least ten times. The chain links TRBV9 to TRBJ1-1; D gene ambiguous. The V gene's germline CDR1 is SGDLS and CDR2 YYNGEE. CDR3 size: 14 residues. The V gene lost 0 bases and the J gene lost 4 bases, with 10 bases spanning the gap. The CDR3 protein is CASSVVGDVTEAFF. The CDR3, as DNA: TGTGCCAGCAGCGTAGTTGGGGATGTCACTGAAGCTTTCTTT.

The J gene is TRBJ2-7, the V gene TRBV6-5; 10 bases fit TRBD1. This CDR3 contains 16 residues. CDR1 and CDR2 (germline): MNHEY, SVGAGI. V shed 6 bases and J 4 bases; nucleotides not matched to a gene: 12. The DNA for the CDR3 is TGTGCCAGCAGCCACCTTCTGGACAGGGGGTTTTACGAGCAGTACTTC. This gives the protein CASSHLLDRGFYEQYF.

The CDR3 region has the DNA TGTGCCAGCAGCGTCCAAGCGGGTGAAGACCTGTTTTTT. Residues: CASSVQAGEDLFF. The chain uses TRBV9 and TRBJ1-4; no clear D gene. V was clipped by 2 bases and J by 14 bases, with 16 bases between them. The germline V gene encodes CDR1 SGDLS and CDR2 YYNGEE. The CDR3 covers 13 residues.

This clonotype has just a few counts. J is TRBJ2-5 and V is TRBV9; TRBD2 matches 10 bases. The CDR3 has 15 residues. V lost 4 bases, J lost 3 bases, and 6 bases stayed unmatched. The germline CDR1 and CDR2 sequences are SGDLS and YYNGEE. The CDR3 DNA is TGTGCCAGCAGCTTAGGACTAGCGGTGGAAGAGACCCAGTACTTC. Its translation: CASSLGLAVEETQYF.

This chain joins TRBV6-1 and TRBJ1-3; D perhaps matches TRBD1 (5 bases). The germline V gene has CDR1 MNHNS and CDR2 SASEGT. V was pared by 0 bases and J by 2 bases, with 14 bases between. The CDR3 has 17 amino acids. CDR3 sequence reads: CASSEASPGMAGNTIYF. The CDR3 bases are TGTGCCAGCAGTGAAGCATCGCCAGGGATGGCTGGAAACACCATATATTTT.

On this clonotype: It may be a read error: a sequence one base away is much more abundant. The genes are TRBV29-1 and TRBJ2-5, with D tentatively TRBD1 (5 bases). Germline CDR1 reads SQVTM; CDR2 reads ANQGSEA. This CDR3 is built from 15 residues. The V end lost 4 bases, the J end lost 5 bases, and 20 bases lay between the germline ends. CDR3 amino acids: CSVAPTTGSTETQYF. The CDR3 coding sequence is TGCAGCGTTGCACCTACCACAGGCTCCACGGAGACCCAGTACTTC.